The sequence of this T cell receptor (beta chain) was determined in a study of regulatory T cells in long-lasting Graves disease. This sample's time point: newly diagnosed GD, antithyroid drugs for less than 3 months. The authors made the TCR library using RNA they extracted from PBMCs. Patients came from an endocrinology department in Xi'an, China. The V and J ends lost 3 bases and 7 bases respectively, with 13 bases between them. The germline V gene has CDR1 SGHVS and CDR2 FNYEAQ. This CDR3 has 14 amino acids. iRepertoire HTBI primers and Arm-PCR of CDR3 regions built TCR beta libraries. TCRdb called the multiplex PCR reads again in MiXCR, with one record for every CDR3 protein. The sample yields some 250,000 distinct CDR3 sequences, around 19% seen once. The table lists this clonotype with many counts. These data were also filed under a second study, of T cells in Graves' hyperthyroidism and ophthalmopathy. That work contributes: The TCR CDR3 first-round RT-PCR relied on the HTBI primer set.

This TCR derives from a woman in her twenties or thirties with Graves disease. This chain uses TRBV7-6 with TRBJ2-1; D is perhaps TRBD1 or TRBD2 (5 bases each). The source material was peripheral blood mononuclear cells (PBMCs), sampled at new diagnosis, from a patient treated with antithyroid drugs. The CDR3 here is CASSFSGTLNEQFF. In nucleotides, the CDR3 is TGTGCCAGCAGCTTTTCCGGGACCCTAAATGAGCAGTTCTTC.